Sequencing of this T cell receptor beta chain was carried out in a study of control samples from healthy donors and cancer patients. CDR1 is MGHDK, CDR2 SYGVNS, per germline. The V gene lost 1 base and the J gene lost 3 bases, with 12 bases spanning the gap. This CDR3 comprises 15 residues. Some clones are missing from TCRdb's copy, which holds only in-frame ones; the method was immunoSEQ multiplex PCR. Among over 10,000 clones listed, 85% to 95% were seen once. Material for sequencing was PBMCs. The chain couples TRBV25-1 to TRBJ2-5, with D possibly being TRBD1 or TRBD2 (6 bases each). The receptor comes from a man aged 80 or over with lung cancer. The CDR3 DNA sequence: TGTGCCAGCAGTGAATCGAGGGGGGCGGAAGAGACCCAGTACTTC. Translation: CASSESRGAEETQYF.